This note documents a single T cell receptor beta chain sequence. This clone's antigen is unknown. Base qualities were left out, and no much larger clone turns up one base away. According to the germline V gene, CDR1 reads SGHDT and CDR2 reads YYEEEE. Counted from cysteine to phenylalanine, this CDR3 has 13 amino acids. Only the CDR3 portion is preserved as DNA: 39 bases, with reading frame beginning at the first base. Here V drops 3 bases and J drops 4 bases, and the junction holds 3 bases not matched to any gene. This specimen comes from a study of human versus mouse CDR3 diversity and MHC coevolution (dated by TCRdb to about 2017). Background for the entire study: The immunoSEQ assay was reported to detect one in 200,000 T cells and to minimize multiplex PCR amplification bias. Across mouse and human samples, each sample had between roughly 5.5 x 10^6 and 1.8 x 10^7 valid reads. Human naive CD4 T cell repertoires were used as a reference for TCR selection on multiple MHC II alleles and were compared with human-TCR-locus transgenic mice carrying single MHC II. The human cohort comprised three healthy volunteer blood donors, one aged 30 to 40, one aged 40 to 50 and one aged 60 to 70 at collection. Here is what the overall study found, with its caveats: The largest TCR beta repertoire, 1.5 million to 2 million clonotypes, was estimated by iCHAO1 for humans, a finding likely attributable to selection by multiple MHC II molecules. Repertoire diversity was not regarded as directly comparable between humans and mice because human T cells were selected on six or seven MHC II alleles. Most of the three human donors showed the lowest clonal inequality scores among all compared groups. On average, humans had more CDR3 deletions and insertions than mice, indicating greater exonuclease and TdT activity.

The QIAGEN blood and tissue kit was used to extract genomic DNA from sorted cells, and the DNA was quantified on a NanoDrop 1000. TCR alpha and beta chains were deep sequenced and quantified on the immunoSEQ platform using multiplex PCR of genomic DNA. Per the authors' processing: Annotation of the TCR sequences relied on IMGT gene and region definitions. As a stand-in for the preselection repertoire, out-of-frame rearrangements were used and set against in-frame clonotypes. Repertoire size was estimated with the iCHAO1 estimator supplied with the immunoSEQ platform. A Gini index based on the Lorenz curve was applied to in-frame amino acid clonotypes to measure clonal inequality. The intersect function of the R package tcR was used to count shared clonotypes, and the Jaccard index was used to score similarity. The R prcomp function was used without normalization to run principal component analysis of V, J and V-J usage frequencies. TCRdb re-hosts the immuneACCESS table, in-frame sequences only. Its copies lack some clones; in the studies checked, an unresolved V gene accounts for under half of them, and the cause for the rest is not known. That table is the source of V, J and clone size, and D and trimming were worked out from the DNA. In this sample the table shows tens of thousands of clones, 93% of which occur a single time. The ten biggest clones cover around 1.3% of the sample.

Naive CD4 T cells, defined as CD45RO-negative and CD62L-positive, were isolated from PBMCs by fluorescence-activated cell sorting. About 50 ml of fresh peripheral blood was drawn per donor, and PBMCs were isolated by Ficoll density centrifugation. Cells were sorted on a FACSAria III instrument, and every sample had a purity above 90%. The rearrangement joined TRBV5-6 to TRBJ1-1; the junction holds 7 bases that match TRBD1. Sequences were obtained from naive CD4+ T cells from blood. The cell subset or site label of this sample denotes: CD45RO-negative CD62L-positive naive CD4 T cells. This sequence originates from a person aged 30 to 70 in good health. In nucleotides, the sequence is TGTGCCAGCAGCTGGGGACAGCGCACTGAAGCTTTCTTT. The translation is CASSWGQRTEAFF.